The clone carrying this TCR beta chain was picked up many times. Its antigen is as yet unknown. These data are taken from a study of T-cell reconstitution after alpha-beta-depleted transplantation in children. Study-wide points: Surviving thymic progenitors and recipient T cells were the source of high TCRbeta diversity at day 60 in some patients. About two months after transplant, alpha-beta T cells reportedly came from several hundred expanded graft clones. From newly produced T cells came most of the T-cell counts and diversity one year after transplant.

During its preparation, the TCRbeta library received unique molecular identifiers. TCRdb redid the calling of the PCR reads with MiXCR, one entry per CDR3 protein. This table has a few hundred thousand distinct CDR3 sequences, approximately 6.9% appearing once. Germline-derived CDR1 and CDR2 are MDHEN and SYDVKM. Trimming stripped 6 bases from V and 7 bases from J, with 21 bases between. The CDR3 runs 15 residues. This sequence originates from a boy between 2 and 10 years old with acute lymphoblastic leukemia, due to receive a stem cell transplant. This chain uses TRBV28 with TRBJ1-1, with D maybe TRBD1 (5 bases). The specimen was PBMCs, collected before TCRalphabeta/CD19-depleted stem cell transplant. CDR3 in DNA: TGTGCCAGCAGGACTGGGCCCCAGGGAAAAGTTGAAGCTTTCTTT. It specifies CASRTGPQGKVEAFF.